A single TCR beta chain is shown here with its context. The antigen is unknown. By quantitative 5'-RACE with molecular barcodes, the TCR beta libraries were made. TCRdb re-called the 5' RACE reads with MiXCR, one entry per CDR3 protein. The repertoire has roughly 350,000 distinct CDR3 sequences, less than 9.5% of them found once; the top ten carry about 15%. Germline CDR1 reads SQVTM; CDR2 reads ANQGSEA. There are 14 residues in the CDR3. The ends lost 4 bases at V and 3 bases at J; junction bases unmatched: 5. These data belong to a study of CD8 T cells in ankylosing spondylitis. Findings of the study overall: The authors found the disease-linked clones to be CD8+ and relatively rare in peripheral blood. Ankylosing spondylitis blood seemed to carry a telltale TCR beta motif made of several highly homologous variants. Reports say disease-linked clones showed up significantly more in matched ankylosing spondylitis synovial fluid. Some motif variants had been reported before (in reactive arthritis synovial fluid and blood).

The chain has TRBV29-1 and TRBJ2-7, with 11 positions matching TRBD2. Specimen: blood, either unsorted or a sorted T cell fraction (not recorded which). This clonotype was obtained from a male donor with ankylosing spondylitis. The CDR3 spells CSVASGLAVYEQYF. CDR3 nucleotides: TGCAGCGTTGCCTCGGGACTAGCGGTCTACGAGCAGTACTTC.